Following are 4 T cell receptor beta chains from one sample sequenced in a study of PD-L1 blockade in urothelial cancer (dated by TCRdb to between 2016 and 2019). Library preparation employed the immunoSEQ multiplex PCR assay. TCRdb re-hosts the immuneACCESS table, in-frame sequences only. Its copies lack some clones; in the studies checked, an unresolved V gene accounts for under half of them, and the cause for the rest is not known. The sample includes approximately 38,000 clones, with around 88% observed a single time. Just under 2% of the sample is in the top ten clones. This specimen was PBMCs, taken around atezolizumab (anti-PD-L1) treatment. The source of these receptors is a man in his fifties or sixties with urothelial cancer.

CDR3 residues: CASSVRVADTEAFF. CDR3 sequence (DNA): TGTGCCAGCAGTGTCAGGGTAGCGGACACTGAAGCTTTCTTT. The genes are TRBV2 and TRBJ1-1, with D perhaps TRBD1 (5 bases). This CDR3 comprises 14 residues. Trimming cost V 4 bases and J 3 bases, with 12 bases left between them. Germline V gene sequence: CDR1 SNHLY, CDR2 FYNNEI. Full variable domain (outside the CDR3, taken from reference TRBV2 and TRBJ1-1): EPEVTQTPSHQVTQMGQEVILRCVPISNHLYFYWYRQILGQKVEFLVSFYNNEISEKSEIFDDQFSVERPDGSNFTLKIRSTKLEDSAMYFCASSVRVADTEAFFGQGTRLTVV.

The chain links TRBV9 to TRBJ2-2; TRBD2 matches 9 bases. Germline CDR1 and CDR2: SGDLS and YYNGEE. V shed 3 bases, J shed 4 bases, and the junction held 10 bases outside the gene matches. CDR3 length equals 17 residues. The CDR3, as DNA: TGTGCCAGCAGCGGCCTGGAGGCGGGGGGGAGCACCGGGGAGCTGTTTTTT. This encodes CASSGLEAGGSTGELFF.

This rearrangement joins TRBV28 to TRBJ1-1; D uncertain. The V end lost 6 bases, the J end lost 2 bases, and 10 bases lay between the germline ends. CDR1 is MDHEN and CDR2 is SYDVKM in the germline V gene. There are 13 residues in the CDR3. CDR3 protein: CASSPDLNTEAFF. CDR3 sequence (DNA): TGTGCCAGCAGCCCAGACTTAAACACTGAAGCTTTCTTT.

The rearrangement links TRBV6-1 to TRBJ2-5; 8 positions agree with TRBD2. Germline V CDR1 and CDR2: MNHNS, SASEGT. Losses at the gene ends were 4 bases for V and 1 base for J; bases not matched to a gene: 2. The CDR3 runs to 14 residues. The CDR3 is CASSGLAGQETQYF. CDR3 bases: TGTGCCAGCAGTGGCCTAGCGGGCCAAGAGACCCAGTACTTC.